These T cell receptor beta chains were read from a single sample in a study of graft-versus-host responses after intestinal transplantation. No antigen has been identified for these receptors. The data were produced by immunoSEQ multiplex PCR, yet TCRdb's version contains in-frame clones alone and is incomplete. Of tens of thousands of clones listed, less than 90% are singletons. Specimen: unstimulated CD4+ T cells sorted from spleen or lymph node cells, collected before transplant. These receptors were taken from a human donor who was the organ donor for an intestinal transplant. The CDR3 runs from the conserved cysteine through the conserved F or W. D genes are given only for firm matches. For some rows the clone size is stated as once, few or many, or as a class when expanded; others skip it.

J gene	V gene	D gene	clone size	CDR3 protein	CDR3 DNA
TRBJ1-5	TRBV7-2	NA	NA	CASSSLNGGPQHF	TGTGCCAGCAGCTCCCTAAACGGGGGGCCCCAGCATTTT
TRBJ1-5	TRBV7-2	NA	NA	CASSLTRESVAQHF	TGTGCCAGCAGCTTAACACGGGAATCAGTAGCCCAGCATTTT
TRBJ1-2	TRBV6-1	TRBD1	NA	CASSPKGTAAGYTF	TGTGCCAGCAGTCCTAAAGGGACAGCTGCTGGCTACACCTTC
TRBJ1-3	TRBV28	NA	NA	CASSLWAVYRNTIYF	TGTGCCAGCAGTTTATGGGCAGTTTATCGTAACACCATATATTTT
TRBJ2-2	TRBV14	TRBD2	NA	CASSMYGGAPGELFF	TGTGCCAGCAGTATGTACGGGGGGGCCCCCGGGGAGCTGTTTTTT
TRBJ1-2	TRBV29-1	NA	NA	CSVAPGANYGYTF	TGCAGCGTTGCCCCCGGAGCTAACTATGGCTACACCTTC
TRBJ2-3	TRBV4-2	TRBD2	NA	CASSQWGLAGTDTQYF	TGTGCCAGCAGCCAATGGGGACTAGCGGGCACAGATACGCAGTATTTT
TRBJ2-5	TRBV5-1	NA	NA	CASSLGTQGSGETQYF	TGCGCCAGCAGCCTAGGGACACAGGGCAGTGGGGAGACCCAGTACTTC
TRBJ2-3	TRBV6-1	TRBD2	NA	CASSERRGTSGTDTQYF	TGTGCCAGCAGTGAACGCCGCGGGACTAGCGGCACAGATACGCAGTATTTT
TRBJ2-1	TRBV19	NA	once	CASSMPGVYNEQFF	TGTGCCAGTAGTATGCCAGGGGTGTACAATGAGCAGTTCTTC
TRBJ2-5	TRBV4-2	NA	NA	CASSQVSGLAARETQYF	TGTGCCAGCAGCCAAGTGAGTGGGCTAGCAGCCCGAGAGACCCAGTACTTC
TRBJ2-3	TRBV7-9	NA	NA	CASSPRGGQDTQYF	TGTGCCAGCAGCCCCCGTGGAGGACAGGATACGCAGTATTTT
TRBJ2-1	TRBV19	TRBD1	NA	CASSDTGTGGNEQFF	TGTGCCAGTAGTGACACTGGGACAGGGGGCAATGAGCAGTTCTTC
TRBJ1-5	TRBV19	NA	NA	CASSPWGRFSNQPQHF	TGTGCCAGTAGTCCATGGGGCAGGTTTAGCAATCAGCCCCAGCATTTT
TRBJ1-5	TRBV2	TRBD1	NA	CASSVQGDAGNQPQHF	TGTGCCAGCAGTGTACAGGGGGATGCGGGCAATCAGCCCCAGCATTTT
TRBJ2-3	TRBV5-1	NA	NA	CASSLLQGGPDTQYF	TGCGCCAGCAGCTTGCTACAGGGTGGACCAGATACGCAGTATTTT
TRBJ1-3	TRBV7-9	NA	NA	CASRNSPGNTIYF	TGTGCCAGCAGAAACAGTCCCGGAAACACCATATATTTT
TRBJ2-3	TRBV7-3	NA	NA	CASSLIPGGTDTQYF	TGTGCCAGCAGCTTAATCCCAGGGGGCACAGATACGCAGTATTTT
TRBJ2-3	TRBV5-1	NA	once	CASSLSGVTDTQYF	TGCGCCAGCAGCTTGTCGGGAGTTACAGATACGCAGTATTTT
TRBJ1-3	TRBV6-5	NA	NA	CASSPGGSGNTIYF	TGTGCCAGCAGTCCGGGGGGCTCTGGAAACACCATATATTTT
TRBJ1-5	TRBV19	NA	NA	CASNELDRSNQPQHF	TGTGCCAGTAATGAGCTCGACAGGAGCAATCAGCCCCAGCATTTT
TRBJ2-7	TRBV5-6	NA	NA	CASSLRRDGEYF	TGTGCCAGCAGCTTGCGGAGGGACGGGGAGTACTTC
TRBJ1-1	TRBV28	TRBD1	once	CASSLSRLGTENTEAFF	TGTGCCAGCAGTTTATCGAGGCTGGGGACAGAGAACACTGAAGCTTTCTTT
TRBJ2-2	TRBV7-6	NA	NA	CASSLRSGVRDTGELFF	TGTGCCAGCAGCCTTAGGTCGGGGGTCCGAGACACCGGGGAGCTGTTTTTT
TRBJ2-2	TRBV6-1	NA	few	CASTGRGLRELFF	TGTGCCAGCACCGGCCGGGGGTTGCGGGAGCTGTTTTTT
TRBJ2-3	TRBV7-3	NA	NA	CASSLGANTDTQYF	TGTGCCAGCAGCTTGGGCGCTAACACAGATACGCAGTATTTT
TRBJ2-7	TRBV23-1	TRBD2	NA	CASSPKREIFNEQYF	TGCGCCAGCAGTCCTAAGCGGGAGATTTTCAACGAGCAGTACTTC
TRBJ2-1	TRBV13	NA	once	CASSLAYNEQFF	TGTGCCAGCAGCTTGGCTTACAATGAGCAGTTCTTC
TRBJ1-4	TRBV5-1	NA	NA	CASSSQGGDEKLFF	TGCGCCAGCAGCTCGCAGGGAGGGGATGAAAAACTGTTTTTT
TRBJ2-7	TRBV7-2	TRBD2	NA	CASSLVAGGYEQYF	TGTGCCAGCAGCTTAGTAGCGGGAGGGTACGAGCAGTACTTC
TRBJ1-1	TRBV28	NA	NA	CASRSEVRRSFTEAFF	TGTGCCAGCCGGTCGGAGGTGAGACGGAGCTTCACTGAAGCTTTCTTT
TRBJ2-5	TRBV9	TRBD2	NA	CASTPGERGGTETQYF	TGTGCCAGCACCCCCGGGGAGCGGGGGGGAACAGAGACCCAGTACTTC
TRBJ1-5	TRBV5-6	TRBD1	NA	CASSLRQGNPQPQHF	TGTGCCAGCAGCCTGAGACAGGGCAATCCCCAGCCCCAGCATTTT
TRBJ1-3	TRBV19	NA	NA	CASTTQGPGLSGNTIYF	TGTGCCAGTACCACACAGGGCCCGGGCCTTTCTGGAAACACCATATATTTT
TRBJ1-2	TRBV6-1	TRBD1	NA	CASTRDRVAGGYTF	TGTGCCAGCACTAGGGACAGGGTGGCAGGTGGCTACACCTTC
TRBJ2-5	TRBV9	NA	NA	CASSVAPWRGPFQETQYF	TGTGCCAGCAGCGTGGCCCCATGGAGGGGGCCGTTCCAAGAGACCCAGTACTTC
TRBJ1-4	TRBV19	TRBD1	NA	CASRMTGEGEKLFF	TGTGCCAGTAGGATGACAGGGGAAGGGGAAAAACTGTTTTTT
TRBJ2-1	TRBV5-1	TRBD1	NA	CASSLQGAGDEQFF	TGCGCCAGCAGTCTACAGGGGGCAGGGGATGAGCAGTTCTTC
TRBJ1-1	TRBV19	TRBD1	NA	CASSTGQESVQTFF	TGTGCCAGTAGTACCGGACAGGAATCCGTCCAGACTTTCTTT
TRBJ1-1	TRBV2	NA	NA	CASTSDSNTEAFF	TGTGCCAGCACGTCGGACAGCAACACTGAAGCTTTCTTT
TRBJ2-3	TRBV11-1	NA	NA	CASSSAERLVSDTQYF	TGTGCCAGCAGCTCGGCCGAAAGACTAGTATCAGATACGCAGTATTTT
TRBJ2-7	TRBV6-5	NA	NA	CASARVGIHEQYF	TGTGCCAGCGCCAGGGTTGGGATACACGAGCAGTACTTC
TRBJ2-3	TRBV4-1	TRBD2	NA	CASSQEQQPGLAGLGDTQYF	TGCGCCAGCAGCCAAGAACAACAACCGGGACTAGCGGGGTTGGGAGATACGCAGTATTTT
TRBJ2-3	TRBV19	TRBD2	NA	CASSITSGTDTQYF	TGTGCCAGTAGTATCACTAGCGGCACAGATACGCAGTATTTT
TRBJ2-3	TRBV27	NA	NA	CASSPLGSTDTQYF	TGTGCCAGCAGTCCTCTCGGGAGCACAGATACGCAGTATTTT
TRBJ2-1	TRBV13	TRBD2	NA	CASSSQRGNYNEQFF	TGTGCCAGCAGCTCCCAGCGGGGGAACTACAATGAGCAGTTCTTC
TRBJ1-1	TRBV25-1	NA	NA	CASLRATNTEAFF	TGTGCCAGCCTCAGGGCCACGAACACTGAAGCTTTCTTT
TRBJ1-2	TRBV5-1	NA	few	CASSLLAGGGYTF	TGCGCCAGCAGCTTGTTGGCGGGGGGAGGCTACACCTTC
TRBJ1-2	TRBV19	TRBD1	NA	CASSDRARGYTF	TGTGCCAGTAGTGACAGGGCCCGTGGCTACACCTTC
TRBJ1-4	TRBV28	NA	NA	CASSKDSNEKLFF	TGTGCCAGCTCCAAGGACAGCAATGAAAAACTGTTTTTT
TRBJ2-1	TRBV29-1	NA	NA	CSVAYTSDLADEQFF	TGCAGCGTTGCCTATACTAGTGACCTAGCTGATGAGCAGTTCTTC
TRBJ2-5	TRBV6-4	TRBD1	NA	CANRTGGETQYF	TGTGCCAACAGGACAGGGGGCGAGACCCAGTACTTC
TRBJ2-5	TRBV9	NA	NA	CASSVGSGARETQYF	TGTGCCAGCAGCGTAGGCAGCGGCGCACGGGAGACCCAGTACTTC
TRBJ2-7	TRBV7-9	TRBD1	NA	CASSLEGGVPSEQYF	TGTGCCAGCAGCTTAGAAGGGGGCGTTCCGAGCGAGCAGTACTTC
TRBJ2-1	TRBV28	TRBD2	NA	CASSLWGYSVGGSYNEQFF	TGTGCCAGCAGTTTATGGGGATATTCTGTGGGAGGGTCCTACAATGAGCAGTTCTTC
TRBJ2-5	TRBV27	TRBD2	NA	CASSLFGAGGRETQYF	TGTGCCAGCAGTTTATTTGGGGCGGGGGGGCGTGAGACCCAGTACTTC
TRBJ2-3	TRBV5-1	TRBD2	NA	CASSFTSGTDTQYF	TGCGCCAGCAGCTTTACTAGCGGGACAGATACGCAGTATTTT